This TCR beta chain was identified in a study of cytomegalovirus exposure and HLA in healthy donors. General study results and limits: An Asian-associated ancestry cluster reportedly showed fewer N-insertions than the roughly 700-donor mean in a later analysis. It emerged from a later analysis that several of the most significant clusters appeared to be linked to common viral pathogens.

Details on this clone: What it binds is unknown. Germline and junction disagree at one end, which may indicate a read error.

It was healthy bone marrow donors who served as donors. Primers included in the PCR were 60 Vbeta and 13 Jbeta primers. The data were produced by immunoSEQ multiplex PCR, yet TCRdb's version contains in-frame clones alone and is incomplete. Altogether roughly 120,000 clones are present, over 75% being singletons, with the ten largest covering approximately 5.5%. Germline V gives CDR1 SGHKS, CDR2 YYEKEE (reference sequence). The CDR3 contains 14 residues. Sequencing was done on a sample of PBMCs. The sequence was collected from a man aged 18 to 35 in good health and CMV-seropositive. The chain uses TRBV5-5 and TRBJ2-3; 8 nucleotides match TRBD2. CDR3 residues: CASSNRTSIDTQYF. The CDR3 region has the DNA TGTGCCAGCAGCAATAGGACTAGCATAGATACGCAGTATTTT.